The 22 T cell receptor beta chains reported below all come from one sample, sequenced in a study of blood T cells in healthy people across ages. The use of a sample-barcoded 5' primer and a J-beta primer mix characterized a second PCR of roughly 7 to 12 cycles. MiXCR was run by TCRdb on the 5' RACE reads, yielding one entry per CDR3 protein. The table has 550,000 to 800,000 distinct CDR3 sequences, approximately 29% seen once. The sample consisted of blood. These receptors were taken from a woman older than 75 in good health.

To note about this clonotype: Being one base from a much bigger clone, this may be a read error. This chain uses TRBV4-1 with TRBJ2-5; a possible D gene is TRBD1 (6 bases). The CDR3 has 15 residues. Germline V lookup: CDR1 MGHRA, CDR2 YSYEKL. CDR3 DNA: TGCGACAGCAGCCAAGGGGGTTTAGCGAGGGAGACCCAGTACTTC. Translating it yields CDSSQGGLARETQYF.

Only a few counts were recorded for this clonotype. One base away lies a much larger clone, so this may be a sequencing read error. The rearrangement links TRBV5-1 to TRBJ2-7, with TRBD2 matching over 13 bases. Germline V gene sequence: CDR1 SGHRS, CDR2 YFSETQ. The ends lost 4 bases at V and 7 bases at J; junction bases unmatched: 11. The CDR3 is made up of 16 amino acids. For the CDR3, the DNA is TGCGCCAGCAGCCGGGAGGGGACTAGCGGGGTCGATGAGCAGTACTTC. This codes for CASSREGTSGVDEQYF. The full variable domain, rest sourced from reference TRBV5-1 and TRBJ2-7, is KAGVTQTPRYLIKTRGQQVTLSCSPISGHRSVSWYQQTPGQGLQFLFEYFSETQRNKGNFPGRFSGRQFSNSRSEMNVSTLELGDSALYLCASSREGTSGVDEQYFGPGTRLTVT.

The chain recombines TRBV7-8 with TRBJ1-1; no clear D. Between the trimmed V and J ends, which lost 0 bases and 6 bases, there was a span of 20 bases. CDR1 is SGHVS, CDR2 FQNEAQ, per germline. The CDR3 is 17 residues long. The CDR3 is CASSLAGGPETVPEAFF. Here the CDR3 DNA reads TGTGCCAGCAGCTTAGCCGGTGGCCCGGAGACGGTTCCTGAAGCTTTCTTT.

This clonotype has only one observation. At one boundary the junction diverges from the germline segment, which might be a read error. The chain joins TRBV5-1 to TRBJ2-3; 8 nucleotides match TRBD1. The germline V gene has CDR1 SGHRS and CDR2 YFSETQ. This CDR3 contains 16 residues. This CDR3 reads CASSAGQGVSKDTQYF. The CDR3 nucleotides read TGCGCCAGCAGCGCTGGACAGGGAGTAAGCAAAGATACGCAGTATTTT.

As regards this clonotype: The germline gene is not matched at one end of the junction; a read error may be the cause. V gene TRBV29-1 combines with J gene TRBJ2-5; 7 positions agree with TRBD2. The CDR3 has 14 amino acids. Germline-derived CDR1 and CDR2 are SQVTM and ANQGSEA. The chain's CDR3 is CSVVWLAEAETRYF. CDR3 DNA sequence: TGCAGCGTTGTCTGGCTAGCGGAGGCCGAGACCCGGTACTTC.

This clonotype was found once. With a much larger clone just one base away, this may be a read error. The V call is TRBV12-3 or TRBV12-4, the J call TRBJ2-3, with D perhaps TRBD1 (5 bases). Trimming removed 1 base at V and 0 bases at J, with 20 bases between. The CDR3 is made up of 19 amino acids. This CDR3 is CASSLGGSTFFSSTDTQYF. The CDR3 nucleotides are TGTGCCAGCAGTTTAGGGGGCAGCACATTCTTTTCTAGCACAGATACGCAGTATTTT.

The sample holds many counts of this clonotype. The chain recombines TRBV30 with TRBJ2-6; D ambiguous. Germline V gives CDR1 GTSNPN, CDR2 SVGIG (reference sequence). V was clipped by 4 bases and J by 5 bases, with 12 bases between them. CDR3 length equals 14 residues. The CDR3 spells CAWTGLSRANVLTF. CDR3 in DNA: TGTGCCTGGACAGGATTAAGTAGGGCCAACGTCCTGACTTTC.

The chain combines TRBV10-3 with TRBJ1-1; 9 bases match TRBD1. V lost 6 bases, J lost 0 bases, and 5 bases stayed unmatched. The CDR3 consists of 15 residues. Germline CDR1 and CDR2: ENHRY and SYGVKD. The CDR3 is CAIRSQGALNTEAFF. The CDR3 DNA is TGTGCCATCAGATCACAGGGGGCTCTGAACACTGAAGCTTTCTTT.

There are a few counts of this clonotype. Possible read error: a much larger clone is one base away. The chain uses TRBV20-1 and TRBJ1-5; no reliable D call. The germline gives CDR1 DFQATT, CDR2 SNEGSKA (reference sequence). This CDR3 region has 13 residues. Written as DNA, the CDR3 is TGCAACGCAGAAGGGTGGGGCAATCAGCCCCAGCATTTT. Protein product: CNAEGWGNQPQHF.

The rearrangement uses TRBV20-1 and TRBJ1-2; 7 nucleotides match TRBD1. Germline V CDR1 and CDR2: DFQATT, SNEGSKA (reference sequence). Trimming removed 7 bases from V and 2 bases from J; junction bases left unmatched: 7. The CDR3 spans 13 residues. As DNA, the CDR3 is TGCAGTGTTTCGACAGGGCTAAACTATGGCTACACCTTC. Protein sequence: CSVSTGLNYGYTF.

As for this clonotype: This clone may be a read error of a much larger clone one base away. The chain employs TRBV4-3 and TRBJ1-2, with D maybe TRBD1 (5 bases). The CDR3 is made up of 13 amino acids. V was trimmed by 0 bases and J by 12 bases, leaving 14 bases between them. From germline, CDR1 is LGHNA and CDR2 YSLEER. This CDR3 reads CASSQDGAGGNTF. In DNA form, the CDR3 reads TGCGCCAGCAGCCAAGACGGGGCAGGCGGAAACACCTTC.

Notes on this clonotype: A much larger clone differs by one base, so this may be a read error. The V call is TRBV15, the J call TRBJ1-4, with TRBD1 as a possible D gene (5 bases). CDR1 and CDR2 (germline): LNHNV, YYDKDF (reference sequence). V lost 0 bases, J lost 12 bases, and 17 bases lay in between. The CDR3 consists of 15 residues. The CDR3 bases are TGTGCCACCAGCAGAGATCGAGGAGGAGGGGAAGAACTGTTTTTT. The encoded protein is CATSRDRGGGEELFF.

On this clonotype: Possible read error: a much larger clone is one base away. In nucleotides, the CDR3 is TGTGCCAGCAGGGCCGCCTCCTACAATGAGCAGTACTTC. Translated, it gives CASRAASYNEQYF. The rearrangement links TRBV6-1 to TRBJ2-1; D gene uncertain. The end of the DNA is better explained by TRBJ2-7, so the J call may be wrong. This CDR3 spans 13 amino acids. The germline gives CDR1 MNHNS, CDR2 SASEGT.

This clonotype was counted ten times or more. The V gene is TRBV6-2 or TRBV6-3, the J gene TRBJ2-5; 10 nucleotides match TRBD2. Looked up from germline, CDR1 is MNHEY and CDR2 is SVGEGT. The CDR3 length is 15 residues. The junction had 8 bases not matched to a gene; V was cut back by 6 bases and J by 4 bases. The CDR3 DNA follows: TGTGCCAGCAGAAAGGGCGTAGCGGGGGGAGAGACCCAGTACTTC. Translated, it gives CASRKGVAGGETQYF.

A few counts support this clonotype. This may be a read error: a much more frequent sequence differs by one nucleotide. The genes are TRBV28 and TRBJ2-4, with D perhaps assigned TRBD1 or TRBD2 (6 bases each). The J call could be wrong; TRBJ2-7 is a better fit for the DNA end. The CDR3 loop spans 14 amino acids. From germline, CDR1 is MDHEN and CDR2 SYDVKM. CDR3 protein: CASRLRVQGGEQYF. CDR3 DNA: TGTGCCAGCAGGTTAAGGGTACAGGGAGGCGAGCAGTACTTC.

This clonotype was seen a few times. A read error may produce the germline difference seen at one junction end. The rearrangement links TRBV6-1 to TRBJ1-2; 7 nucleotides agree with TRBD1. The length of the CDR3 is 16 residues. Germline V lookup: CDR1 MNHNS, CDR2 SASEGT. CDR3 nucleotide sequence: TGTGCCGGCAGTGAAGCGTGGGACAGTCCCATCTATGGCTACACCTTC. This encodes CAGSEAWDSPIYGYTF.

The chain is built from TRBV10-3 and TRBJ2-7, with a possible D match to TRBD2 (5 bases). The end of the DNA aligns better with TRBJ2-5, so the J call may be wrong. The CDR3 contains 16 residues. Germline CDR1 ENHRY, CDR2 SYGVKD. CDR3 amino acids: CAISESRAESAETQYF. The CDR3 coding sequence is TGTGCCATCAGTGAGTCGAGGGCGGAGAGTGCAGAGACCCAGTACTTC.

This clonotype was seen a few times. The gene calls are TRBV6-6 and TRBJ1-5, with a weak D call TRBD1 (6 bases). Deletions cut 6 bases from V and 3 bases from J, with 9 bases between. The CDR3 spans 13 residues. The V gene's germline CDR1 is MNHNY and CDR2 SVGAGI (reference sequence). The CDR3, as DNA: TGTGCCAGCAGACAGGGTCCCAATCAGCCCCAGCATTTT. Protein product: CASRQGPNQPQHF.

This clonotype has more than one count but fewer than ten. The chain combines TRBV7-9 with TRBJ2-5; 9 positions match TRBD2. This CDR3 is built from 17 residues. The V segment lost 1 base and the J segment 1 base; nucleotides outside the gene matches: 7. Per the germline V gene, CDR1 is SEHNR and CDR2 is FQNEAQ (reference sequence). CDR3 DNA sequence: TGTGCCAGCAGCTTAGGGGCTAGCGGGGTAACCCAAGAGACCCAGTACTTC. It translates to CASSLGASGVTQETQYF.

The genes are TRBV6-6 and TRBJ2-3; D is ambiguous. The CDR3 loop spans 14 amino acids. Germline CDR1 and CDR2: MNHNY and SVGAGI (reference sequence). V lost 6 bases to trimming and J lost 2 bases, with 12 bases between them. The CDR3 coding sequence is TGTGCCAGCAGATCCCGGGTTAACACAGATACGCAGTATTTT. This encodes CASRSRVNTDTQYF.

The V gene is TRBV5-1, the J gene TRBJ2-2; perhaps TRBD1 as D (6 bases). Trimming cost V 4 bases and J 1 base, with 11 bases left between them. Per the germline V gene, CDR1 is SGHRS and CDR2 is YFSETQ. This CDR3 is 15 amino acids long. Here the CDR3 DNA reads TGCGCCAGCAGCCATCGGACAGAGAACACCGGGGAGCTGTTTTTT. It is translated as CASSHRTENTGELFF.

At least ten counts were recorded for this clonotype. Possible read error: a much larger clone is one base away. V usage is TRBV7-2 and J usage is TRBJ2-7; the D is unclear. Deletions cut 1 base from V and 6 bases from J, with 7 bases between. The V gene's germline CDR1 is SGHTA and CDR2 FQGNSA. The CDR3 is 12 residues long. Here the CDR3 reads CASSLVRSEQYF. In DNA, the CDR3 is TGTGCCAGCAGCTTAGTACGCTCCGAGCAGTACTTC. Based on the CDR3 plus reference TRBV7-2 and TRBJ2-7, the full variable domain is GAGVSQSPSNKVTEKGKDVELRCDPISGHTALYWYRQSLGQGLEFLIYFQGNSAPDKSGLPSDRFSAERTGGSVSTLTIQRTQQEDSAVYLCASSLVRSEQYFGPGTRLTVT.